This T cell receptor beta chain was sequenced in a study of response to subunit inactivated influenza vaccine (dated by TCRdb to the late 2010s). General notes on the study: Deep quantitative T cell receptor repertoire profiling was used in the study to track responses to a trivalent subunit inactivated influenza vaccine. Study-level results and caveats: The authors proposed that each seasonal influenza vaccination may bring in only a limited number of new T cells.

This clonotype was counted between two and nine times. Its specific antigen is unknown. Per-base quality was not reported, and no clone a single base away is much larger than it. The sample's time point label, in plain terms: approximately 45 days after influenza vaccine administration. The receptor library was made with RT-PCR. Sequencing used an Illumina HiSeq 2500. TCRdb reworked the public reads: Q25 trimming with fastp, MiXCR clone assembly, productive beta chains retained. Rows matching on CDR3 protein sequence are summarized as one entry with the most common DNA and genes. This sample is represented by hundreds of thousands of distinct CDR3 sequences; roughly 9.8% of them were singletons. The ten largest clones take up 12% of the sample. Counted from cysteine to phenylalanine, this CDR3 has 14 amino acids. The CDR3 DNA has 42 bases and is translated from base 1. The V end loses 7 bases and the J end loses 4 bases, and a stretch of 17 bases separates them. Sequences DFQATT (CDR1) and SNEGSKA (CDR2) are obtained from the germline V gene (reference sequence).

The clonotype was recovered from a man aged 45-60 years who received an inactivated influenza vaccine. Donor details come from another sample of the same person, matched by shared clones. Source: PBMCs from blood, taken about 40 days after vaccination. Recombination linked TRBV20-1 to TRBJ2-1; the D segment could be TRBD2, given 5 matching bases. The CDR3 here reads CSVLASSTYNEQFF. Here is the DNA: TGCAGTGTATTGGCTAGCTCAACATACAATGAGCAGTTCTTC.